This TCR beta chain was captured in a study of Ad26.COV2.S vaccination and SARS-CoV-2 variants. TCRdb keeps only in-frame clones here, not all; method: immunoSEQ multiplex PCR. The sample gives roughly 510,000 clones, around 85% of which show up once; over 10% is in the top ten. Treatment described: some 19 received Ad26.COV2.S at low or high dose, single or two shots; about 5 received placebo; per-sample allocation not given. On day 63 after the first injection, vaccine and placebo recipients gave samples. Trimming cost V 2 bases and J 10 bases, with 14 bases left between them. Looked up from germline, CDR1 is GTSNPN and CDR2 is SVGIG (reference sequence). This CDR3 region has 12 residues.

The chain couples TRBV30 to TRBJ1-1; no clear D. This specimen consisted of peripheral blood, obtained in a trial of Ad26.COV2.S vaccine versus placebo. This sequence was found in a person aged 18 to 65 who received the Ad26.COV2.S COVID-19 vaccine or a placebo. CDR3 bases: TGTGCCTGGAGTCGGCACCCTACGGGAGCTTTCTTT. It translates to CAWSRHPTGAFF.